Listed below are T cell receptor beta chains from one sample, sequenced in a study of cytomegalovirus exposure and HLA in healthy donors. The table came from immunoSEQ multiplex PCR; TCRdb's copy has only in-frame clones and leaves some out. The table lists 250,000 to 300,000 clones, just over 85% of them singletons. Sequencing was carried out using PBMCs. Receptors originate from a woman younger than 30 in good health and CMV-seronegative. The CDR3 runs from the conserved cysteine through the conserved F or W. The order of the fields is J gene, V gene, D gene, clone size, CDR3 protein, CDR3 DNA. D genes are given only for firm matches. Rows give clone size only sometimes, using once, few, many, or a class for an expanded clone.

j_gene: TRBJ2-7
v_gene: TRBV28
d_gene: .
abundance: .
CDR3aa: CASFSSSYEQYF
CDR3nt: TGTGCCAGCTTTTCTAGCTCCTACGAGCAGTACTTC

j_gene: TRBJ1-6
v_gene: TRBV11-2
d_gene: .
abundance: many
CDR3aa: CASSLVAREGSPLHF
CDR3nt: TGTGCCAGCAGCTTAGTGGCCAGGGAGGGATCACCCCTCCACTTT

j_gene: TRBJ1-1
v_gene: TRBV6-5
d_gene: .
abundance: .
CDR3aa: CASSYSFPEGTEAFF
CDR3nt: TGTGCCAGCAGTTACTCCTTTCCTGAGGGCACTGAAGCTTTCTTT

j_gene: TRBJ2-7
v_gene: TRBV4-2
d_gene: .
abundance: .
CDR3aa: CASSQELRAEQYF
CDR3nt: TGTGCCAGCAGCCAAGAACTCAGGGCCGAGCAGTACTTC

j_gene: TRBJ1-2
v_gene: TRBV10-3
d_gene: TRBD1
abundance: .
CDR3aa: CAIQGGADGYTF
CDR3nt: TGTGCCATCCAGGGGGGCGCCGATGGCTACACCTTC

j_gene: TRBJ2-7
v_gene: TRBV11-3
d_gene: .
abundance: few
CDR3aa: CASSSGYEQYF
CDR3nt: TGTGCCAGCAGTTCCGGCTACGAGCAGTACTTC

j_gene: TRBJ2-1
v_gene: TRBV7-7
d_gene: TRBD2
abundance: few
CDR3aa: CASSPGLAGYNEQFF
CDR3nt: TGTGCCAGCAGTCCAGGACTAGCGGGGTACAATGAGCAGTTCTTC

j_gene: TRBJ2-5
v_gene: TRBV18
d_gene: TRBD2
abundance: .
CDR3aa: CASSSGTSGGGTQYF
CDR3nt: TGTGCCAGCTCATCTGGGACTAGCGGCGGAGGGACCCAGTACTTC

j_gene: TRBJ1-5
v_gene: TRBV5-1
d_gene: .
abundance: .
CDR3aa: CASSPQSGVSQPQHF
CDR3nt: TGCGCCAGCAGCCCCCAATCGGGGGTCAGTCAGCCCCAGCATTTT

j_gene: TRBJ1-5
v_gene: TRBV4-1
d_gene: TRBD1
abundance: few
CDR3aa: CASSQGDRGDQPQHF
CDR3nt: TGCGCCAGCAGCCAAGGGGACAGGGGGGACCAGCCCCAGCATTTT

j_gene: TRBJ1-1
v_gene: TRBV11-3
d_gene: .
abundance: .
CDR3aa: CASSLAIGQRPTEAFF
CDR3nt: TGTGCCAGCAGCTTAGCGATAGGGCAGCGGCCCACTGAAGCTTTCTTT

j_gene: TRBJ1-2
v_gene: TRBV6-1
d_gene: .
abundance: .
CDR3aa: CASSNGISYGYTF
CDR3nt: TGTGCCAGCAGTAACGGGATTAGCTATGGCTACACCTTC

j_gene: TRBJ2-7
v_gene: TRBV14
d_gene: .
abundance: .
CDR3aa: CASSPQGYEQYF
CDR3nt: TGTGCCAGCAGCCCGCAGGGTTACGAGCAGTACTTC

j_gene: TRBJ1-1
v_gene: TRBV2
d_gene: TRBD1
abundance: .
CDR3aa: CASTFGRSGTANTEAFF
CDR3nt: TGTGCCAGCACCTTCGGCAGATCGGGGACAGCGAACACTGAAGCTTTCTTT

j_gene: TRBJ2-7
v_gene: TRBV4-1
d_gene: .
abundance: .
CDR3aa: CASRPIAVPSYEQYF
CDR3nt: TGCGCCAGCAGACCTATAGCGGTTCCCTCCTACGAGCAGTACTTC

j_gene: TRBJ2-1
v_gene: TRBV9
d_gene: .
abundance: .
CDR3aa: CASSVLTGTSYNEQFF
CDR3nt: TGTGCCAGCAGCGTATTAACCGGGACTTCTTACAATGAGCAGTTCTTC

j_gene: TRBJ2-7
v_gene: TRBV9
d_gene: TRBD2
abundance: .
CDR3aa: CASSVDGLGEQYF
CDR3nt: TGTGCCAGCAGCGTAGATGGACTAGGCGAGCAGTACTTC

j_gene: TRBJ2-1
v_gene: TRBV7-2
d_gene: TRBD2
abundance: .
CDR3aa: CASSPPGTSGNNEQFF
CDR3nt: TGTGCCAGCAGCCCACCCGGGACTAGCGGGAACAATGAGCAGTTCTTC

j_gene: TRBJ1-5
v_gene: TRBV4-1
d_gene: .
abundance: .
CDR3aa: CASSQSVGLINQPQHF
CDR3nt: TGCGCCAGCAGCCAATCGGTGGGACTGATAAATCAGCCCCAGCATTTT

j_gene: TRBJ2-7
v_gene: TRBV6-5
d_gene: .
abundance: once
CDR3aa: CATGSRSSYEQYF
CDR3nt: TGTGCCACGGGGAGTAGGAGCTCCTACGAGCAGTACTTC

j_gene: TRBJ2-1
v_gene: TRBV2
d_gene: .
abundance: .
CDR3aa: CASEGGSYNEQFF
CDR3nt: TGTGCCAGCGAGGGGGGGTCCTACAATGAGCAGTTCTTC

j_gene: TRBJ1-1
v_gene: TRBV6-1
d_gene: TRBD1
abundance: .
CDR3aa: CASRDPRQGSTEAFF
CDR3nt: TGTGCCAGCAGGGACCCGAGACAGGGAAGTACTGAAGCTTTCTTT

j_gene: TRBJ1-2
v_gene: TRBV5-4
d_gene: .
abundance: .
CDR3aa: CASSPPRGAATNYGYTF
CDR3nt: TGTGCCAGCAGCCCCCCCCGGGGGGCGGCGACTAACTATGGCTACACCTTC

j_gene: TRBJ1-4
v_gene: TRBV29-1
d_gene: .
abundance: .
CDR3aa: CSVIQGTDEKLFF
CDR3nt: TGCAGCGTTATTCAGGGGACCGATGAAAAACTGTTTTTT

j_gene: TRBJ2-5
v_gene: TRBV27
d_gene: .
abundance: .
CDR3aa: CASSLGSGETQYF
CDR3nt: TGTGCCAGCAGTTTAGGCTCGGGGGAGACCCAGTACTTC

j_gene: TRBJ1-2
v_gene: TRBV5-4
d_gene: .
abundance: .
CDR3aa: CASSSQGSNYGYTF
CDR3nt: TGTGCCAGCAGCTCCCAGGGAAGTAACTATGGCTACACCTTC

j_gene: TRBJ2-5
v_gene: TRBV30
d_gene: TRBD2
abundance: .
CDR3aa: CAWSETGGLETQYF
CDR3nt: TGTGCCTGGAGTGAGACGGGAGGGTTGGAGACCCAGTACTTC

j_gene: TRBJ2-7
v_gene: TRBV6-1
d_gene: TRBD2
abundance: .
CDR3aa: CASSVLAGGSYEQYF
CDR3nt: TGTGCCAGCAGTGTTCTAGCGGGGGGTTCGTACGAGCAGTACTTC

j_gene: TRBJ1-2
v_gene: TRBV15
d_gene: TRBD1
abundance: .
CDR3aa: CATSRDEGTGGLTRYGYTF
CDR3nt: TGTGCCACCAGCAGAGATGAAGGGACAGGGGGACTAACTAGGTATGGCTACACCTTC

j_gene: TRBJ2-2
v_gene: TRBV7-2
d_gene: TRBD2
abundance: .
CDR3aa: CASSLPSGRARYTGELFF
CDR3nt: TGTGCCAGCAGCTTGCCTAGCGGGAGGGCCCGGTACACCGGGGAGCTGTTTTTT

j_gene: TRBJ1-2
v_gene: TRBV4-3
d_gene: .
abundance: .
CDR3aa: CASSPAGRGNYGYTF
CDR3nt: TGCGCCAGCAGCCCCGCCGGCCGGGGGAACTATGGCTACACCTTC

j_gene: TRBJ2-1
v_gene: TRBV19
d_gene: .
abundance: .
CDR3aa: CASSSTGILNEQFF
CDR3nt: TGTGCCAGTAGTTCAACCGGGATTCTCAATGAGCAGTTCTTC

j_gene: TRBJ1-6
v_gene: TRBV9
d_gene: .
abundance: .
CDR3aa: CASSDGLAYSPLHF
CDR3nt: TGTGCCAGCAGCGATGGACTGGCTTATTCACCCCTCCACTTT

j_gene: TRBJ2-7
v_gene: TRBV28
d_gene: TRBD1
abundance: .
CDR3aa: CASSDRGRYEQYF
CDR3nt: TGTGCCAGCAGTGACAGGGGGCGCTACGAGCAGTACTTC

j_gene: TRBJ1-1
v_gene: TRBV30
d_gene: TRBD1
abundance: .
CDR3aa: CAWTDRGRGDTEAFF
CDR3nt: TGTGCCTGGACTGACAGGGGGCGAGGTGACACTGAAGCTTTCTTT

j_gene: TRBJ2-1
v_gene: TRBV6-1
d_gene: .
abundance: .
CDR3aa: CASSFVQTMFF
CDR3nt: TGTGCCAGCAGTTTTGTCCAGACAATGTTCTTC

j_gene: TRBJ2-7
v_gene: TRBV27
d_gene: .
abundance: .
CDR3aa: CASGTEVHYEQYF
CDR3nt: TGTGCCAGCGGTACAGAAGTACACTACGAGCAGTACTTC

j_gene: TRBJ2-3
v_gene: TRBV27
d_gene: TRBD2
abundance: .
CDR3aa: CASGLAGGDTQYF
CDR3nt: TGTGCCAGTGGACTAGCGGGAGGAGATACGCAGTATTTT

j_gene: TRBJ2-7
v_gene: TRBV6-5
d_gene: TRBD1
abundance: .
CDR3aa: CASSYEWDRDSYEQYF
CDR3nt: TGTGCCAGCAGTTACGAGTGGGACAGGGACTCCTACGAGCAGTACTTC

j_gene: TRBJ1-2
v_gene: TRBV7-9
d_gene: .
abundance: few
CDR3aa: CASSLRDYGYTF
CDR3nt: TGTGCCAGCAGCTTGCGGGACTATGGCTACACCTTC

j_gene: TRBJ2-1
v_gene: TRBV5-1
d_gene: .
abundance: .
CDR3aa: CASSLEGLYSYNEQFF
CDR3nt: TGCGCCAGCAGCTTAGAGGGACTCTACTCCTACAATGAGCAGTTCTTC

j_gene: TRBJ2-7
v_gene: TRBV9
d_gene: .
abundance: .
CDR3aa: CASSVGLVSEQYF
CDR3nt: TGTGCCAGCAGCGTAGGATTAGTTTCCGAGCAGTACTTC

j_gene: TRBJ1-5
v_gene: TRBV7-9
d_gene: TRBD1
abundance: .
CDR3aa: CASSPLAVGTGEDQPQHF
CDR3nt: TGTGCCAGCAGCCCTCTGGCGGTAGGGACAGGGGAGGATCAGCCCCAGCATTTT

j_gene: TRBJ2-7
v_gene: TRBV9
d_gene: .
abundance: .
CDR3aa: CASSVEDSLLYEQYF
CDR3nt: TGTGCCAGCAGCGTAGAAGACAGCCTCTTGTACGAGCAGTACTTC

j_gene: TRBJ2-3
v_gene: TRBV28
d_gene: .
abundance: once
CDR3aa: CASSWAITDTQYF
CDR3nt: TGTGCCAGCAGTTGGGCCATCACAGATACGCAGTATTTT

j_gene: TRBJ2-1
v_gene: TRBV29-1
d_gene: .
abundance: .
CDR3aa: CSVERTVSSYNEQFF
CDR3nt: TGCAGCGTTGAAAGGACAGTCAGCTCCTACAATGAGCAGTTCTTC

j_gene: TRBJ2-1
v_gene: TRBV2
d_gene: TRBD2
abundance: .
CDR3aa: CASLRTSDLNEQFF
CDR3nt: TGTGCCAGTTTACGGACTAGCGATCTCAATGAGCAGTTCTTC

j_gene: TRBJ2-4
v_gene: TRBV5-6
d_gene: .
abundance: .
CDR3aa: CASSPGNNIQYF
CDR3nt: TGTGCCAGCAGCCCGGGAAATAACATTCAGTACTTC

j_gene: TRBJ2-1
v_gene: TRBV5-4
d_gene: .
abundance: once
CDR3aa: CASSLGGGYNEQFF
CDR3nt: TGTGCCAGCAGCTTAGGGGGGGGTTACAATGAGCAGTTCTTC

j_gene: TRBJ1-1
v_gene: TRBV19
d_gene: TRBD1
abundance: .
CDR3aa: CASSVTGGLDTEAFF
CDR3nt: TGTGCCAGTAGTGTGACAGGGGGCTTGGACACTGAAGCTTTCTTT

j_gene: TRBJ2-1
v_gene: TRBV11-3
d_gene: .
abundance: .
CDR3aa: CASSFSPLRESYNEQFF
CDR3nt: TGTGCCAGCAGCTTTAGCCCCCTGAGGGAGTCCTACAATGAGCAGTTCTTC

j_gene: TRBJ1-5
v_gene: TRBV6-1
d_gene: .
abundance: .
CDR3aa: CASSDWGLNQPQHF
CDR3nt: TGTGCCAGCAGTGATTGGGGACTGAATCAGCCCCAGCATTTT

j_gene: TRBJ2-5
v_gene: TRBV5-1
d_gene: .
abundance: .
CDR3aa: CASSLERFSQETQYF
CDR3nt: TGCGCCAGCAGCTTGGAGAGGTTCAGCCAAGAGACCCAGTACTTC

j_gene: TRBJ2-7
v_gene: TRBV6-5
d_gene: .
abundance: .
CDR3aa: CASSYSHYVYEQYF
CDR3nt: TGTGCCAGCAGTTACAGCCACTACGTCTACGAGCAGTACTTC

j_gene: TRBJ2-3
v_gene: TRBV4-1
d_gene: .
abundance: once
CDR3aa: CASSQFANTDTQYF
CDR3nt: TGCGCCAGCAGCCAATTTGCTAACACAGATACGCAGTATTTT